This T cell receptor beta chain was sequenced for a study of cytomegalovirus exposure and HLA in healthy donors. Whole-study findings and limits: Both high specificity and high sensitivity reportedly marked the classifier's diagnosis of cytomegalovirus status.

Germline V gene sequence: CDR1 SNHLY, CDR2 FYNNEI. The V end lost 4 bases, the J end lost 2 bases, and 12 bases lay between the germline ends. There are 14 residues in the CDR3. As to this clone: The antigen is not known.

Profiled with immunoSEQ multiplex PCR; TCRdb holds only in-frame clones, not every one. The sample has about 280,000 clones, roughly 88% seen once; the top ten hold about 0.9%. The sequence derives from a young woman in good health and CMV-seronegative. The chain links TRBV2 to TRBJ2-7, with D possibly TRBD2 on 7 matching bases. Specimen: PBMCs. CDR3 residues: CASSVGGRAYEQYF. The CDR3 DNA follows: TGTGCCAGCAGTGTCGGGGGGCGGGCCTACGAGCAGTACTTC.